This TCR beta chain was sequenced in a study of blood T cells in healthy people across ages. Study observations and caveats: When set beside aged donors, long-lived donors presented more naive CD4+ cells and higher diversity. Diversity of TCR beta correlated strongly with naive T cell percentage. What prevented conclusive comparison of naive and antigen-experienced cells was that PBMCs were unsorted.

Germline CDR1 and CDR2: DFQATT and SNEGSKA (reference sequence). There are 14 residues in the CDR3. Trimming took 4 bases from V and 2 from J; bases not matched to a gene: 5. This clonotype has only a few counts. Its antigen is currently unknown. Aged about 6 to 95, donors were systemically healthy Caucasians from Russia. Primers used in a second PCR of roughly 6 to 11 cycles were a sample-barcoded 5' primer and a J-beta primer mix. TCRdb called the 5' RACE reads again in MiXCR, with one record for every CDR3 protein. The table includes fewer than 2,000,000 distinct CDR3 sequences, about two fifths detected once.

The gene calls are TRBV20-1 and TRBJ2-7, with 10 bases fitting TRBD2. The sequencing input was blood. The receptor comes from a human donor in good health. The DNA of the CDR3 is TGCAGTGCTATTAGCGGGGGGTTTACCTACGAGCAGTACTTC. This gives the protein CSAISGGFTYEQYF.